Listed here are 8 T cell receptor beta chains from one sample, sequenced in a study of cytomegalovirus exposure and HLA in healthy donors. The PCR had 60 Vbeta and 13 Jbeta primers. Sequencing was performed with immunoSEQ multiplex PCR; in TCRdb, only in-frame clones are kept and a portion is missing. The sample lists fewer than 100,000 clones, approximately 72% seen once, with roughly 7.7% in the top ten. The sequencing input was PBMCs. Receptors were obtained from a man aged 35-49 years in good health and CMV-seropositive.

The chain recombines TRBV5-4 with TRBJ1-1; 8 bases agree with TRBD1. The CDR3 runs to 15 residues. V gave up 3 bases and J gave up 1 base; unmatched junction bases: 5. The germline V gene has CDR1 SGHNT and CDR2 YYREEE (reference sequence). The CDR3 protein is CASSWAGTGNTEAFF. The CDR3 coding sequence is TGTGCCAGCAGCTGGGCCGGGACAGGGAACACTGAAGCTTTCTTT.

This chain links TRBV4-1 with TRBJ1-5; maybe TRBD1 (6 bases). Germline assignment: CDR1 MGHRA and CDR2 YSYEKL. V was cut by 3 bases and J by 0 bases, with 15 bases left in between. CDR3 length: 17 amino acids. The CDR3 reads CASSHQDSSSSNQPQHF. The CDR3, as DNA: TGCGCCAGCAGCCATCAGGACAGTTCCTCTAGCAATCAGCCCCAGCATTTT.

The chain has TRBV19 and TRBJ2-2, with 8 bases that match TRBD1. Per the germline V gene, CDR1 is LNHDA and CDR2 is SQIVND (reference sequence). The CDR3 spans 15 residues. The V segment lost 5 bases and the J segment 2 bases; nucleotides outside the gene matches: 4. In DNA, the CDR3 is TGTGCCAGTAGTCCAGGGACAGGTAACACCGGGGAGCTGTTTTTT. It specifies CASSPGTGNTGELFF.

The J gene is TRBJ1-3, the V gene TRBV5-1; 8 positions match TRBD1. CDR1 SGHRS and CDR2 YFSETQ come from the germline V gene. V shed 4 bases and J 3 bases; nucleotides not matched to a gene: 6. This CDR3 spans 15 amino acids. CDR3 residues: CASSGETGGGNTIYF. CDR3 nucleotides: TGCGCCAGCAGCGGCGAAACAGGGGGTGGAAACACCATATATTTT. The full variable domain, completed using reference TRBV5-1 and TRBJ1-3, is KAGVTQTPRYLIKTRGQQVTLSCSPISGHRSVSWYQQTPGQGLQFLFEYFSETQRNKGNFPGRFSGRQFSNSRSEMNVSTLELGDSALYLCASSGETGGGNTIYFGEGSWLTVV.

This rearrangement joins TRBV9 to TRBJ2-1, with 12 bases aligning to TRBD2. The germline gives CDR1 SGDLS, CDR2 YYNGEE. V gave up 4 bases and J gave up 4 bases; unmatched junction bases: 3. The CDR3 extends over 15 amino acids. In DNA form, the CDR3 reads TGTGCCAGCAGCTTCGGACTAGCGGGATACAATGAGCAGTTCTTC. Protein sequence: CASSFGLAGYNEQFF.

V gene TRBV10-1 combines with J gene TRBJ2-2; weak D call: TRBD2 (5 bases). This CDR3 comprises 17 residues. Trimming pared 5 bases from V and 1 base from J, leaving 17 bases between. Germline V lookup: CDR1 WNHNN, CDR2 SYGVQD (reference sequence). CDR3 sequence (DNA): TGCGCCAGCAGTAATTTTCGGGCGGGCTTGAACACCGGGGAGCTGTTTTTT. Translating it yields CASSNFRAGLNTGELFF.

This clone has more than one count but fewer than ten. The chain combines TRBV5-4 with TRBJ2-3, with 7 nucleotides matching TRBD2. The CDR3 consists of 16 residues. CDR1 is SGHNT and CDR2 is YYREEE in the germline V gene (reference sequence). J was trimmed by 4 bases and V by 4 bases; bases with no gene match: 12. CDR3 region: CASSNSRGGRSDTQYF. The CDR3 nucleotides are TGTGCCAGCAGCAACTCTCGGGGCGGGAGATCAGATACGCAGTATTTT.

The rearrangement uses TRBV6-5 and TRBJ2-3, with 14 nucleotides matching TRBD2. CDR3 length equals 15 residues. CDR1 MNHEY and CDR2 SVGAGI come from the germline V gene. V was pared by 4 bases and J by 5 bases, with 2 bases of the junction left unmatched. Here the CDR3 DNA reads TGTGCCAGCAGTTGGACTAGCGGGGGGAAAGATACGCAGTATTTT. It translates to CASSWTSGGKDTQYF.